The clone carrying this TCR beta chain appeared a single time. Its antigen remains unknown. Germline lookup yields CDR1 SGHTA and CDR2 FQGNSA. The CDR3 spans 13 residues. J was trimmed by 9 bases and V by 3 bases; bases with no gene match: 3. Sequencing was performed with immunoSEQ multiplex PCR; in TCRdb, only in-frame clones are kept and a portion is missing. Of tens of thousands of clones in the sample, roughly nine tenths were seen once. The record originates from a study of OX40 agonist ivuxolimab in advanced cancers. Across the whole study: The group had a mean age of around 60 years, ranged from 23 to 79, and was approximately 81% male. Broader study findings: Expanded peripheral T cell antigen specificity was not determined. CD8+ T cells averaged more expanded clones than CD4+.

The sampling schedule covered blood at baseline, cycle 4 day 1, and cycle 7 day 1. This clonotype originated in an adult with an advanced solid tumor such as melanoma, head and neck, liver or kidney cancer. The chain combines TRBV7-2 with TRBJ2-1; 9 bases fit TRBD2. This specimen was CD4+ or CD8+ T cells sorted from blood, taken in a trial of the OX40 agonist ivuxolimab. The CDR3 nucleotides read TGTGCCAGCAGCTTTAGCGGGAGAACTGAGCAGTTCTTC. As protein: CASSFSGRTEQFF.